Following are 15 T cell receptor beta chains from one sample sequenced in a study of CD8+ T cells in alopecia areata. Following RNA extraction, reverse transcription yielded cDNA that acted as the sequencing template. Sequenced by immunoSEQ multiplex PCR; TCRdb stores in-frame clones only, minus some. The sample holds hundreds of thousands of clones, approximately 61% seen once. The material sequenced was CD4+ T cells sorted from blood, taken at week 0. The receptors were gathered from a human donor with alopecia areata.

The chain employs TRBV7-9 and TRBJ2-1, with 8 positions matching TRBD2. J gave up 8 bases and V 3 bases, and 9 bases lay outside the gene matches. Germline lookup yields CDR1 SEHNR and CDR2 FQNEAQ (reference sequence). The CDR3 contains 15 residues. The CDR3 region has the DNA TGTGCCAGCAGCTTCGGGAGCGGGAGTTTGGATGAGCAGTTCTTC. Protein product: CASSFGSGSLDEQFF.

This clone was recorded at least ten times. The gene calls are TRBV28 and TRBJ2-3; D call uncertain. The germline gives CDR1 MDHEN, CDR2 SYDVKM. The germline V and J ends were trimmed by 7 bases and 1 base, with 3 bases remaining between them. The CDR3 is 11 amino acids. CDR3: CASMRTDTQYF. In DNA, the CDR3 is TGTGCCAGCATGCGCACAGATACGCAGTATTTT. Full variable domain (missing parts from reference TRBV28 and TRBJ2-3): DVKVTQSSRYLVKRTGEKVFLECVQDMDHENMFWYRQDPGLGLRLIYFSYDVKMKEKGDIPEGYSVSREKKERFSLILESASTNQTSMYLCASMRTDTQYFGPGTRLTVL.

This clone was seen only a few times. The gene calls are TRBV4-1 and TRBJ1-1, with D perhaps matching TRBD1 (6 bases). Germline V CDR1 and CDR2: MGHRA, YSYEKL. This CDR3 comprises 16 residues. Trimming took 2 bases from V and 5 from J, leaving 18 bases between them. The CDR3 is CASSQRLNRVETEAFF. CDR3 coding DNA: TGCGCCAGCAGCCAACGACTAAACAGGGTTGAAACTGAAGCTTTCTTT.

The V call is TRBV19, the J call TRBJ2-7, with 11 nucleotides matching TRBD1. The CDR3 extends over 14 amino acids. Looked up from germline, CDR1 is LNHDA and CDR2 is SQIVND (reference sequence). V lost 4 bases and J lost 6; bases outside the gene matches: 5. Written as DNA, the CDR3 is TGTGCCAGTAGTACGGACAGGGGGCCCCTCGAGCAGTACTTC. Encoded protein: CASSTDRGPLEQYF.

The genes are TRBV7-3 and TRBJ2-1, with D tentatively TRBD1 (6 bases). This CDR3 is built from 13 residues. With 5 bases removed from V and 8 bases from J, the gap between germline ends came to 13 bases. CDR1 is SGHTA and CDR2 is FQGTGA in the germline V gene. The DNA for the CDR3 is TGTGCCAGCAGCCCCAGGGGAGTAGATGAGCAGTTCTTC. Translating gives CASSPRGVDEQFF.

As regards this clone: Other DNA sequences of this sample code for an identical CDR3. The V and J genes are TRBV29-1 and TRBJ2-7, with D tentatively TRBD1 or TRBD2 (5 bases each). V was pared by 6 bases and J by 0 bases, with 6 bases between. CDR3 length: 11 residues. Per the germline V gene, CDR1 is SQVTM and CDR2 is ANQGSEA. CDR3 coding DNA: TGCAGCGTGAGGGGCTCCTACGAGCAGTACTTC. Its translation is CSVRGSYEQYF.

V is TRBV7-2 and J is TRBJ2-1; no clear D. CDR3 length: 14 residues. Per the germline V gene, CDR1 is SGHTA and CDR2 is FQGNSA. Trimming took 5 bases from V and 2 from J, leaving 10 bases between them. The DNA of the CDR3 is TGTGCCAGCAGCACGGACCCTGCCTACAATGAGCAGTTCTTC. Amino acids: CASSTDPAYNEQFF.

The chain carries TRBV18 and TRBJ1-1; no clear D. Trimming left V 0 bases short and J 1 base short, with 12 bases between. CDR3 length: 16 amino acids. Germline-derived CDR1 and CDR2 are KGHSH and LQKENI. The CDR3 is CASSPPLSEWNTEAFF. CDR3 DNA: TGTGCCAGCTCACCACCGCTTTCGGAATGGAACACTGAAGCTTTCTTT. The full variable domain, in which reference TRBV18 and TRBJ1-1 provide the parts outside the CDR3, is NAGVMQNPRHLVRRRGQEARLRCSPMKGHSHVYWYRQLPEEGLKFMVYLQKENIIDESGMPKERFSAEFPKEGPSILRIQQVVRGDSAAYFCASSPPLSEWNTEAFFGQGTRLTVV.

The genes are TRBV19 and TRBJ2-6; D remains ambiguous. With 5 bases removed from V and 0 bases from J, the gap between germline ends came to 5 bases. The CDR3 runs to 14 residues. The germline V gene encodes CDR1 LNHDA and CDR2 SQIVND (reference sequence). CDR3 coding DNA: TGTGCCAGTAGTCCAGGCTCTGGGGCCAACGTCCTGACTTTC. Its protein is CASSPGSGANVLTF.

This rearrangement joins TRBV9 to TRBJ2-3, with D uncertain. Germline CDR1 and CDR2: SGDLS and YYNGEE. The CDR3 runs 15 residues. V shed 2 bases and J shed 4 bases, with 14 bases lying between them. CDR3 nucleotide sequence: TGTGCCAGCAGCGTTACGGATAGTCAAGCAGATACGCAGTATTTT. Translated, it gives CASSVTDSQADTQYF.

This clone was seen a handful of times. The chain recombines TRBV29-1 with TRBJ1-6; the match to TRBD1 covers 7 bases. This CDR3 region has 14 residues. With V trimmed by 6 bases and J by 7 bases, 9 bases remained unmatched. Germline V lookup: CDR1 SQVTM, CDR2 ANQGSEA. This CDR3 reads CSVDRGRGNSPLHF. CDR3 nucleotide sequence: TGCAGCGTCGACCGGGGCAGGGGGAATTCACCCCTCCACTTT.

The chain recombines TRBV29-1 with TRBJ1-2; a possible D gene is TRBD1 (5 bases). The CDR3 covers 15 residues. Trimming took 1 base from V and 7 from J, leaving 19 bases between them. The germline V gene has CDR1 SQVTM and CDR2 ANQGSEA. The CDR3: CSVEASVISGLGYTF. The CDR3 DNA reads as TGCAGCGTTGAAGCGAGTGTGATCTCAGGGCTTGGCTACACCTTC.

The chain couples TRBV5-1 to TRBJ1-5; TRBD1 might be the D (5 bases). The CDR3 is 15 amino acids. Germline V CDR1 and CDR2: SGHRS, YFSETQ. V was cut by 5 bases and J by 1 base, with 13 bases left in between. CDR3 residues: CASSYDSGSNQPQHF. DNA of the CDR3: TGCGCCAGCAGTTACGACAGCGGCAGCAATCAGCCCCAGCATTTT.

This clone appeared a few times. The gene calls are TRBV14 and TRBJ2-2, with 13 bases matching TRBD2. CDR1 and CDR2 (germline): SGHDN, FVKESK. This CDR3 comprises 19 residues. The ends lost 4 bases at V and 0 bases at J; junction bases unmatched: 8. The CDR3 nucleotides read TGTGCCAGCAGCCCCGGACTAGCGGGAGTGCAAGCGAACACCGGGGAGCTGTTTTTT. This codes for CASSPGLAGVQANTGELFF.

CDR3 nucleotides: TGTGCCAGCAGTTACTCGGGAGCCCTCCCCCATGAGCAGTTCTTC. It codes for CASSYSGALPHEQFF. The chain recombines TRBV6-5 with TRBJ2-1; TRBD2 is a possible D gene (5 bases). Per the germline V gene, CDR1 is MNHEY and CDR2 is SVGAGI. Between the trimmed V and J ends, which lost 0 bases and 8 bases, there was a span of 14 bases. This CDR3 has 15 amino acids.